A single sample is the source of the 32 T cell receptor beta chains below, sequenced in a study of breast tumors, draining lymph nodes, adjacent tissues. Breast cancer patients provided tissue from their axillary draining lymph nodes. TCRdb analysed the multiplex PCR reads with MiXCR anew, one entry per CDR3 protein. The table lists some 170,000 distinct CDR3 sequences, around a third of them singletons. Sequencing was performed on axillary lymph node tissue. The receptors come from a female donor with breast cancer. Some clones in this sample may be carry-over from other donors' samples.

This clonotype came up many times. The CDR3 sequence is CSARGWSKETQYF. CDR3 in DNA: TGCAGTGCTAGAGGCTGGTCTAAAGAGACCCAGTACTTC. The V call is TRBV20-1, the J call TRBJ2-5, with D hard to call. Trimming removed 1 base from V and 3 bases from J, with 9 bases in between. Germline V CDR1 and CDR2: DFQATT, SNEGSKA (reference sequence). This CDR3 spans 13 amino acids.

This clonotype was counted once. V gene TRBV19 combines with J gene TRBJ1-1; possible D gene TRBD1, 5 bases. The germline V gene encodes CDR1 LNHDA and CDR2 SQIVND (reference sequence). The CDR3 has 15 amino acids. V was cut by 4 bases and J by 6 bases, with 18 bases left in between. DNA for the CDR3: TGTGCCAGTAGTACCCTGGGGGATATTGGCGCTGAAGCTTTCTTT. Its protein is CASSTLGDIGAEAFF.

This clonotype showed up just a few times. This chain connects TRBV28 to TRBJ2-2, with D perhaps given as TRBD1 or TRBD2 (5 bases each). The CDR3 is 16 residues long. Between the trimmed V and J ends, which lost 2 bases and 5 bases, there was a span of 15 bases. Germline assignment: CDR1 MDHEN and CDR2 SYDVKM. The DNA of the CDR3 is TGTGCCAGCAGTTTAGGCGAGGGGATAGGGACCGGGGAGCTGTTTTTT. Translation: CASSLGEGIGTGELFF.

This clonotype was picked up many times. The chain has TRBV29-1 and TRBJ2-5, with D tentatively TRBD2 (6 bases). V gave up 7 bases and J gave up 5 bases, with 11 bases separating them. Germline loops: CDR1 SQVTM, CDR2 ANQGSEA. The CDR3 is 11 amino acids. CDR3 DNA sequence: TGCAGCGGGGGGACTCAGGAGACCCAGTACTTC. It encodes CSGGTQETQYF. Together with reference TRBV29-1 and TRBJ2-5, the CDR3 gives the full variable domain: SAVISQKPSRDICQRGTSLTIQCQVDSQVTMMFWYRQQPGQSLTLIATANQGSEATYESGFVIDKFPISRPNLTFSTLTVSNMSPEDSSIYLCSGGTQETQYFGPGTRLLVL.

This clonotype appeared a few times. A much more abundant neighbour one base away suggests this may be a read error. The rearrangement uses TRBV9 and TRBJ2-1; D not resolved. Per the germline V gene, CDR1 is SGDLS and CDR2 is YYNGEE. The CDR3 spans 13 residues. The CDR3: CAGSVLPYNEQFF. Written as DNA, the CDR3 is TGTGCCGGCAGCGTACTACCCTACAATGAGCAGTTCTTC.

Turning to this clonotype: Germline and junction disagree at one end, which may indicate a read error. The chain is built from TRBV6-2 or TRBV6-3 and TRBJ2-5, with D possibly being TRBD2 (6 bases). The CDR3 consists of 13 residues. The germline V gene encodes CDR1 MNHEY and CDR2 SVGEGT. The CDR3 nucleotides read TGTGCCAGCAGTTATTCGGACGGCGGGACCCAGTGCTTC. It codes for CASSYSDGGTQCF.

This clonotype showed up many times. The chain is built from TRBV6-1 and TRBJ1-2; 8 bases map to TRBD1. V dropped 2 bases and J dropped 8; count of bases not matched to a gene: 13. The length of the CDR3 is 16 residues. Germline CDR1 MNHNS, CDR2 SASEGT. The CDR3 DNA follows: TGTGCCAGCAGTGAACCAGGACAGGGTATTGGAGTGGGCTACACCTTC. It codes for CASSEPGQGIGVGYTF.

This clonotype was picked up a small number of times. V usage is TRBV9 and J usage is TRBJ1-2, with D possibly TRBD1 on 5 matching bases. From germline, CDR1 is SGDLS and CDR2 YYNGEE. The V end was cut by 0 bases, the J end by 10 bases, with 22 bases between. This CDR3 has 16 residues. In DNA form, the CDR3 reads TGTGCCAGCAGCGTAGGAGCAGGGAGGGCAGGTGGCGCCTACACCTTC. It is translated as CASSVGAGRAGGAYTF.

There are many counts of this clonotype. This sequence joins TRBV24-1 and TRBJ1-2; D is possibly TRBD1 (5 bases). Trimming left V 5 bases short and J 0 bases short, with 27 bases between. Germline CDR1 KGHDR, CDR2 SFDVKD. This CDR3 is built from 20 residues. CDR3 residues: CATSGPTTYSQGKANYGYTF. CDR3 sequence (DNA): TGTGCCACCAGTGGCCCGACGACATATTCCCAGGGAAAAGCTAACTATGGCTACACCTTC.

This clonotype was counted ten times or more. The J gene is TRBJ2-7, the V gene TRBV11-2; 7 nucleotides agree with TRBD2. V was pared by 3 bases and J by 0 bases, with 5 bases of the junction left unmatched. Germline CDR1 and CDR2: SGHAT and FQNNGV. The CDR3 is 15 amino acids. The CDR3 DNA sequence: TGTGCCAGCAGCTTCGAACGGGGGGTCTCCTACGAGCAGTACTTC. Translated: CASSFERGVSYEQYF.

V usage is TRBV12-3 or TRBV12-4 and J usage is TRBJ2-2; D is unclear. V was trimmed by 5 bases and J by 4 bases, leaving 14 bases between them. The CDR3 contains 15 residues. The CDR3 region is CASSVMKGGTGELFF. CDR3 coding DNA: TGTGCCAGCAGTGTCATGAAAGGCGGCACCGGGGAGCTGTTTTTT.

This clonotype was seen ten or more times. This rearrangement joins TRBV5-4 to TRBJ2-7; tentatively, D is TRBD2 (5 bases). The CDR3 runs to 17 residues. Trimming pared 4 bases from V and 7 bases from J, leaving 27 bases between. Germline CDR1 is SGHNT and CDR2 is YYREEE (reference sequence). This chain's CDR3 is CASSLRTGTDTTLEQYF. The CDR3 nucleotides are TGTGCCAGCAGCCTACGGACTGGAACGGATACTACTCTGGAGCAGTACTTC.

This chain uses TRBV7-6 with TRBJ1-2; maybe TRBD1 (6 bases). V lost 3 bases and J 8 bases, leaving 13 bases between the germline ends. The CDR3 consists of 13 residues. Germline CDR1 is SGHVS and CDR2 is FNYEAQ. CDR3 in DNA: TGTGCCAGCAGCTTCGAATTGACAGGCGGCTACACCTTC. It encodes CASSFELTGGYTF. Looking up the rest from reference TRBV7-6 and TRBJ1-2 gives the full variable domain: GAGVSQSPRYKVTKRGQDVALRCDPISGHVSLYWYRQALGQGPEFLTYFNYEAQQDKSGLPNDRFSAERPEGSISTLTIQRTEQRDSAMYRCASSFELTGGYTFGSGTRLTVV.

The chain carries TRBV20-1 and TRBJ2-5; 9 bases fit TRBD1. CDR3 length: 15 amino acids. Germline assignment: CDR1 DFQATT and CDR2 SNEGSKA (reference sequence). Trimming at V came to 7 bases and at J to 4 bases, leaving 13 bases not matched to a gene. CDR3 in DNA: TGCAGTGTTCCGACATCAGGACAGGGGTTAGAGACCCAGTACTTC. Translating it yields CSVPTSGQGLETQYF.

A note on this clonotype: A much larger clone lies one base from this, so it may be a read error. The chain employs TRBV6-5 and TRBJ1-2, with D uncertain. CDR3 length: 14 amino acids. Germline V CDR1 and CDR2: MNHEY, SVGAGI. With 5 bases removed from V and 1 base from J, the gap between germline ends came to 11 bases. CDR3 loop: CASSHRGINYGYTF. The CDR3 DNA sequence: TGTGCCAGCAGTCATCGAGGGATTAACTATGGCTACACCTTC.

This clonotype was seen many times. CDR3 nucleotide sequence: TGCAGTGCTAGCCCCAGCAGGGGGCGCGATAATGAGCAGTTCTTC. Amino acid sequence: CSASPSRGRDNEQFF. This chain joins TRBV20-1 and TRBJ2-1, with 8 bases fitting TRBD1. The V gene's germline CDR1 is DFQATT and CDR2 SNEGSKA (reference sequence). The CDR3 loop spans 15 amino acids. V lost 3 bases to trimming and J lost 7 bases; unmatched junction nucleotides: 11.

In DNA, the CDR3 is TGTGCCAGCAGCTTAGGGACAGTCCAAGAGACCCAGCATTTT. Translation: CASSLGTVQETQHF. The rearrangement joins TRBV7-2 to TRBJ1-5; D might be TRBD1 (6 bases). Trimming pared 1 base from V and 11 bases from J, leaving 15 bases between. CDR1 and CDR2 (germline): SGHTA, FQGNSA. CDR3 length: 14 amino acids.

This clonotype was counted many times. The J gene is TRBJ2-7, the V gene TRBV5-5, with D maybe TRBD1 (6 bases). This CDR3 has 12 residues. From germline, CDR1 is SGHKS and CDR2 YYEKEE (reference sequence). V was clipped by 4 bases and J by 7 bases, with 12 bases between them. The DNA of the CDR3 is TGTGCCAGCAGCCTATTTCAGGGGGAGCAGTACTTC. This translates into CASSLFQGEQYF.

The J gene is TRBJ2-1, the V gene TRBV29-1, with TRBD2 matching 12 bases. Germline V lookup: CDR1 SQVTM, CDR2 ANQGSEA. The CDR3 consists of 12 residues. V dropped 4 bases and J dropped 16; count of bases not matched to a gene: 8. The CDR3 loop reads CSVGPSGRADFF. CDR3 nucleotides: TGCAGCGTTGGTCCTAGCGGGAGGGCAGATTTCTTC.

This clonotype occurred many times. The chain couples TRBV7-2 to TRBJ2-7; D perhaps matches TRBD2 (6 bases). Trimming shortened V by 3 bases and J by 4 bases, and 16 bases separated the two germline ends. Germline lookup yields CDR1 SGHTA and CDR2 FQGNSA. The CDR3 extends over 15 amino acids. The CDR3 DNA sequence: TGTGCCAGCAGCTTGAGGGACGGGAGAGGATACGAGCAGTACTTC. It encodes CASSLRDGRGYEQYF.

With respect to this clonotype: A read error is likely, as this CDR3 ends without the conserved phenylalanine or tryptophan. CDR3 protein: CASSSSSPDRTYEQYL. For the CDR3, the DNA is TGTGCCAGCAGCTCCTCCTCGCCGGACCGCACCTACGAGCAGTACCTC. The chain uses TRBV5-6 and TRBJ2-7, with no clear D. The CDR3 contains 16 residues. V lost 3 bases, J lost 2 bases, and 18 bases lay in between. Germline V gene data show CDR1 as SGHDT and CDR2 as YYEEEE.

This clonotype occurred once. The J gene is TRBJ2-5, the V gene TRBV27, with D possibly matching TRBD2 (5 bases). V shed 6 bases and J shed 4 bases, with 18 bases lying between them. This CDR3 is 15 amino acids long. Germline lookup yields CDR1 MNHEY and CDR2 SMNVEV (reference sequence). CDR3 coding DNA: TGTGCCAGCAGGGAGGCGGGCGAATTGGCAGAGACCCAGTACTTC. Translating gives CASREAGELAETQYF.

As regards this clonotype: This may be a read error: a much more frequent sequence differs by one nucleotide. The CDR3 here is CATGLAGVYEQSF. The CDR3 coding sequence is TGTGCCACGGGACTAGCGGGAGTATATGAGCAGTCCTTC. The chain employs TRBV3-1 and TRBJ2-1, with TRBD2 matching over 14 bases. CDR1 LGHDT and CDR2 YNNKEL come from the germline V gene (reference sequence). This CDR3 has 13 amino acids.

This clonotype showed up many times. This clone may be a read error of a much larger clone one base away. This chain connects TRBV7-2 to TRBJ2-5; D possibly corresponds to TRBD2 (5 bases). Germline V gene lookup returns CDR1 SGHTA and CDR2 FQGNSA. The CDR3 is made up of 15 amino acids. The CDR3 sequence: CASSLGFGNQETQHF. In DNA, the CDR3 is TGTGCCAGCAGCTTGGGGTTCGGGAATCAAGAGACCCAGCACTTC.

A note on this clonotype: Since a much larger clone is just one base distant, this may be a read error. The chain carries TRBV3-1 and TRBJ2-7, with D hard to call. CDR3 size: 16 residues. The germline V and J ends were trimmed by 0 bases and 4 bases, with 16 bases remaining between them. CDR1 is LGHDT and CDR2 is YNNKEL in the germline V gene (reference sequence). The CDR3 bases are TGTGCCAGCAGCCAAGATTTCGCGGCCCCCTTTTACGAGCAGTACTTC. Translation: CASSQDFAAPFYEQYF.

This clonotype was detected ten times or more. In DNA, the CDR3 is TGTGCCAGCAGTTACGTTTTGGGCGGCGGCAATCAGCCCCAGCATTTT. As protein: CASSYVLGGGNQPQHF. V is TRBV6-2 or TRBV6-3 and J is TRBJ1-5; D gene ambiguous. V dropped 2 bases and J dropped 2 bases, with 13 bases sitting between them. The CDR3 is 16 residues long. CDR1 MNHEY and CDR2 SVGEGT come from the germline V gene.

This clonotype was seen at least ten times. The rearrangement links TRBV14 to TRBJ2-3, with D possibly being TRBD2 (6 bases). The germline V gene has CDR1 SGHDN and CDR2 FVKESK. Trimming shortened V by 8 bases and J by 2 bases, and 14 bases separated the two germline ends. The CDR3 extends over 14 amino acids. This chain's CDR3 is CASQAEGNTDTQYF. DNA of the CDR3: TGTGCCAGCCAGGCGGAGGGCAACACAGATACGCAGTATTTT.

For this clonotype: Lacking the conserved final phenylalanine or tryptophan, this CDR3 likely reflects a read error. The DNA is omitted, as the CDR3 cannot be located on it reliably, and the CDR3 follows TCRdb's listing. This rearrangement joins TRBV9 to TRBJ1-5; the DNA was not used to check the table's D call, TRBD1. Looked up from germline, CDR1 is SGDLS and CDR2 is YYNGEE. The CDR3 has 15 amino acids, counting both end residues. CDR3 region: CASSVGDREEQPPHS.

This clonotype has at least ten counts. This sequence joins TRBV28 and TRBJ2-5, with D possibly being TRBD1 (5 bases). Trimming pared 6 bases from V and 3 bases from J, leaving 17 bases between. Per germline, CDR1 MDHEN and CDR2 SYDVKM. The CDR3 sequence is 15 residues long. This CDR3 reads CASSSRSAGKETQYF. The CDR3 DNA follows: TGTGCCAGCAGCTCCCGCTCGGCAGGGAAAGAGACCCAGTACTTC.

This chain connects TRBV11-2 to TRBJ2-7; D possibly corresponds to TRBD1 (5 bases). Matching the DNA end better, TRBJ2-1 makes the J call doubtful. The germline V gene encodes CDR1 SGHAT and CDR2 FQNNGV. The CDR3 runs to 19 residues. The CDR3 bases are TGTGCCAGCAGCTCAGGAATTGCGACCGTCACAGGTCCGCACAATGAGCAGTTCTTC. It codes for CASSSGIATVTGPHNEQFF.

This clonotype was observed many times. The J gene is TRBJ1-6, the V gene TRBV9; D may be TRBD1 (5 bases). Looked up from germline, CDR1 is SGDLS and CDR2 is YYNGEE. V was cut by 0 bases and J by 8 bases, with 9 bases left in between. This CDR3 spans 14 amino acids. The CDR3 here is CASSVVGTDSPLHF. The DNA of the CDR3 is TGTGCCAGCAGCGTAGTAGGGACGGATTCACCCCTCCACTTT.

This clonotype has just a few counts. With a much larger clone just one base away, this may be a read error. This chain uses TRBV6-6 with TRBJ2-3; D gene uncertain. Germline-derived CDR1 and CDR2 are MNHNY and SVGAGI (reference sequence). V was shortened by 7 bases and J by 0 bases, with 14 bases between the two germline ends. The CDR3 is made up of 15 amino acids. CDR3 loop: CASTPPTSSTDTQYF. The CDR3 DNA is TGTGCCAGCACCCCCCCCACCTCGAGCACAGATACGCAGTATTTT.